Presented here are 28 T cell receptor beta chains from one specimen sequenced in a study of blood T cell repertoires in COVID-19. TCRdb's table, derived via immunoSEQ multiplex PCR, lists solely in-frame clones and lacks some. This sample has roughly 87,000 clones, with 75% to 90% found just once. Sequenced input: peripheral blood. These receptors were collected from a woman aged 80 or over with active COVID-19.

The rearrangement links TRBV28 to TRBJ2-7; weak D call: TRBD2 (6 bases). Trimming pared 2 bases from V and 9 bases from J, leaving 17 bases between. The CDR3 is made up of 14 amino acids. The V gene's germline CDR1 is MDHEN and CDR2 SYDVKM. The CDR3 nucleotides read TGTGCCAGCAGTTTAAGTTCCCGGGCCGGGGGGCAGTACTTC. Translated: CASSLSSRAGGQYF.

This chain uses TRBV30 with TRBJ2-4; D is possibly TRBD1 (5 bases). Trimming shortened V by 0 bases and J by 1 base, and 7 bases separated the two germline ends. The CDR3 spans 14 residues. The germline V gene has CDR1 GTSNPN and CDR2 SVGIG (reference sequence). CDR3 in DNA: TGTGCCTGGAGTGTAGCAGGGGCCAAAAACATTCAGTACTTC. This codes for CAWSVAGAKNIQYF.

The gene calls are TRBV28 and TRBJ1-5; the D is unclear. There are 15 residues in the CDR3. The V gene's germline CDR1 is MDHEN and CDR2 SYDVKM. V was pared by 3 bases and J by 7 bases, with 16 bases between. The CDR3 sequence is CASSLAPSPGQPQHF. The CDR3 bases are TGTGCCAGCAGTTTGGCCCCCTCCCCGGGACAGCCCCAGCATTTT.

Only a few counts were recorded for this clone. V usage is TRBV7-2 and J usage is TRBJ2-5; 7 bases fit TRBD1. J was trimmed by 5 bases and V by 1 base; bases with no gene match: 4. CDR3 length equals 14 residues. Germline V gives CDR1 SGHTA, CDR2 FQGNSA. CDR3 nucleotide sequence: TGTGCCAGCAGCTTAGTAGGGGGCCGGGAGACCCAGTACTTC. Translation: CASSLVGGRETQYF.

This clone was seen a handful of times. The chain uses TRBV5-1 and TRBJ1-6; 10 bases line up with TRBD1. The CDR3 consists of 16 residues. Losses at the gene ends were 1 base for V and 7 bases for J; bases not matched to a gene: 5. The germline V gene has CDR1 SGHRS and CDR2 YFSETQ. CDR3 residues: CASSLSGTGANSPLHF. The CDR3 bases are TGCGCCAGCAGCTTGTCTGGGACAGGGGCAAATTCACCCCTCCACTTT.

This clone has only a few counts. The chain carries TRBV30 and TRBJ1-5; D is unclear. V lost 5 bases, J lost 7 bases, and 18 bases lay in between. This CDR3 is 14 amino acids long. Germline V lookup: CDR1 GTSNPN, CDR2 SVGIG (reference sequence). CDR3 sequence (DNA): TGTGCCTGGGGCCAAATAGGGAGCGGGCAGCCCCAGCATTTT. The encoded protein is CAWGQIGSGQPQHF.

The gene calls are TRBV5-1 and TRBJ2-3, with D tentatively TRBD2 (5 bases). Trimming took 4 bases from V and 2 from J, leaving 20 bases between them. This CDR3 spans 17 amino acids. CDR1 and CDR2 from the germline V gene are SGHRS and YFSETQ. In DNA, the CDR3 is TGCGCCAGCAGCCCCCGTTGGGCGGAGGCTTTCACAGATACGCAGTATTTT. It codes for CASSPRWAEAFTDTQYF.

V and J are TRBV14 and TRBJ2-1; a weak D match, TRBD2 (5 bases). Deletions cut 4 bases from V and 5 bases from J, with 18 bases between. CDR1 and CDR2 from the germline V gene are SGHDN and FVKESK. The CDR3 is 16 residues long. The CDR3, as DNA: TGTGCCAGCAGCCCATTTACGCTAGCAAAGAACAATGAGCAGTTCTTC. The encoded protein is CASSPFTLAKNNEQFF.

Here the CDR3 reads CASSPTPRVGGTEAFF. The CDR3 region has the DNA TGCGCCAGCAGCCCTACCCCCCGGGTGGGGGGCACTGAAGCTTTCTTT. This chain joins TRBV5-1 and TRBJ1-1, with D perhaps matching TRBD1 (5 bases). V was pared by 4 bases and J by 4 bases, with 20 bases between. CDR1 and CDR2 from the germline V gene are SGHRS and YFSETQ. The CDR3 totals 16 residues.

This clone was picked up one time. The chain links TRBV10-3 to TRBJ2-3; D is undetermined. This CDR3 region has 14 residues. Trimming removed 0 bases from V and 3 bases from J, with 7 bases in between. Germline-derived CDR1 and CDR2 are ENHRY and SYGVKD. The CDR3 nucleotides read TGTGCCATCAGTGAGTCCCCCCCGACAGATACGCAGTATTTT. Its translation: CAISESPPTDTQYF.

The CDR3 here is CASSFTGGGNQPQHF. CDR3 DNA sequence: TGTGCCAGCAGCTTTACAGGCGGGGGCAATCAGCCCCAGCATTTT. The chain uses TRBV7-2 and TRBJ1-5, with a possible D match to TRBD1 (5 bases). In germline, CDR1 is SGHTA, CDR2 FQGNSA. This CDR3 has 15 residues. V lost 3 bases and J 2 bases, leaving 11 bases between the germline ends.

The chain employs TRBV30 and TRBJ2-4, with a possible D match to TRBD2 (6 bases). Trimming removed 0 bases at V and 3 bases at J, with 18 bases between. Germline assignment: CDR1 GTSNPN and CDR2 SVGIG (reference sequence). This CDR3 comprises 17 residues. CDR3 nucleotide sequence: TGTGCCTGGAGTGTACTGTGGGGGGTTGAGGACAAAAACATTCAGTACTTC. It translates to CAWSVLWGVEDKNIQYF.

The V call is TRBV29-1, the J call TRBJ1-1; the D is unclear. Trimming cost V 5 bases and J 4 bases, with 20 bases left between them. This CDR3 has 15 amino acids. From germline, CDR1 is SQVTM and CDR2 ANQGSEA. The CDR3 sequence: CSVQRGGGEGTEAFF. In nucleotides, the CDR3 is TGCAGCGTTCAGAGAGGAGGCGGTGAGGGCACTGAAGCTTTCTTT. The variable domain in full, completed from reference TRBV29-1 and TRBJ1-1, reads SAVISQKPSRDICQRGTSLTIQCQVDSQVTMMFWYRQQPGQSLTLIATANQGSEATYESGFVIDKFPISRPNLTFSTLTVSNMSPEDSSIYLCSVQRGGGEGTEAFFGQGTRLTVV.

V gene TRBV9 combines with J gene TRBJ1-2; TRBD1 matches at 7 bases. The junction had 8 bases not matched to a gene; V was cut back by 0 bases and J by 0 bases. Germline CDR1 reads SGDLS; CDR2 reads YYNGEE. CDR3 length: 17 amino acids. The CDR3 DNA sequence: TGTGCCAGCAGCGTAGGGGTGGACAGGACGACTAACTATGGCTACACCTTC. This sequence encodes CASSVGVDRTTNYGYTF.

V and J are TRBV19 and TRBJ2-1, with D uncertain. CDR1 and CDR2 from the germline V gene are LNHDA and SQIVND (reference sequence). V lost 3 bases and J lost 9, with 15 bases in between. The CDR3 is made up of 14 amino acids. The CDR3 reads CASSIPSTLGEQFF. Written as DNA, the CDR3 is TGTGCCAGTAGTATTCCCTCGACTTTGGGTGAGCAGTTCTTC.

The chain joins TRBV20-1 to TRBJ2-3; TRBD2 agrees at 8 bases. V lost 3 bases and J lost 4; bases outside the gene matches: 9. This CDR3 is built from 15 residues. From germline, CDR1 is DFQATT and CDR2 SNEGSKA (reference sequence). The CDR3 loop reads CSASSSSGKPDTQYF. As DNA, the CDR3 is TGCAGTGCTAGTTCAAGTAGCGGGAAGCCAGATACGCAGTATTTT.

This rearrangement joins TRBV7-2 to TRBJ1-3, with D possibly TRBD1 on 6 matching bases. The CDR3 runs 18 residues. The germline V gene has CDR1 SGHTA and CDR2 FQGNSA. V lost 5 bases and J lost 3, with 23 bases in between. CDR3 coding DNA: TGTGCCAGCAGCCTTCTTCCGGGGGGCGTTTCGGGTGGAAACACCATATATTTT. Amino acid sequence: CASSLLPGGVSGGNTIYF.

This CDR3 is CSAGGGTSGGRGNTGELFF. As DNA, the CDR3 is TGCAGCGCCGGCGGCGGAACTAGCGGGGGGAGAGGGAACACCGGGGAGCTGTTTTTT. This sequence joins TRBV29-1 and TRBJ2-2; 12 bases agree with TRBD2. The CDR3 has 19 residues. Trimming at V came to 7 bases and at J to 1 base, leaving 16 bases not matched to a gene. Germline V gives CDR1 SQVTM, CDR2 ANQGSEA.

This clone was picked up one time. J is TRBJ2-6 and V is TRBV3-1 (or the pseudogene TRBV3-2); 7 nucleotides line up with TRBD1. The V and J ends lost 7 bases and 2 bases, in that order; junction bases with no gene match: 5. Germline CDR1 is LGHDT and CDR2 is YNNKEL (reference sequence). The CDR3 is 15 residues long. This CDR3 is CASIEGAAGANVLTF. In DNA form, the CDR3 reads TGTGCCAGCATCGAGGGGGCTGCTGGGGCCAACGTCCTGACTTTC.

This chain uses TRBV6-2 or TRBV6-3 with TRBJ2-2; D uncertain. This CDR3 region has 16 residues. V lost 5 bases and J 4 bases, leaving 17 bases between the germline ends. Per the germline V gene, CDR1 is MNHEY and CDR2 is SVGEGT. The CDR3 coding sequence is TGTGCCAGCAGTCGCCCCCCAGCGATAAGCACCGGGGAGCTGTTTTTT. Protein product: CASSRPPAISTGELFF.

This clone was recorded only once. The rearrangement links TRBV11-2 to TRBJ2-1, with a weak D call TRBD1 (5 bases). The CDR3 is made up of 15 amino acids. Germline-derived CDR1 and CDR2 are SGHAT and FQNNGV. V shed 1 base and J shed 5 bases, with 12 bases lying between them. CDR3: CASSLGRARNNEQFF. CDR3 DNA sequence: TGTGCCAGCAGCTTAGGCAGGGCGCGGAACAATGAGCAGTTCTTC. Supplemented by reference TRBV11-2 and TRBJ2-1, the full variable domain reads EAGVAQSPRYKIIEKRQSVAFWCNPISGHATLYWYQQILGQGPKLLIQFQNNGVVDDSQLPKDRFSAERLKGVDSTLKIQPAKLEDSAVYLCASSLGRARNNEQFFGPGTRLTVL.

This chain uses TRBV7-3 with TRBJ2-2; 7 bases map to TRBD1. J gave up 4 bases and V 1 base, and 9 bases lay outside the gene matches. The CDR3 sequence is 17 residues long. Germline V gene data show CDR1 as SGHTA and CDR2 as FQGTGA. The CDR3 DNA sequence: TGTGCCAGCAGCTTAAGCCGCGACAGGGCGAGCACCGGGGAGCTGTTTTTT. Residues: CASSLSRDRASTGELFF.

This chain uses TRBV12-3 or TRBV12-4 with TRBJ1-5; D is unclear. Trimming stripped 5 bases from V and 3 bases from J, with 5 bases between. The CDR3 is made up of 12 amino acids. CDR3 sequence: CASSINNQPQHF. The CDR3 bases are TGTGCCAGCAGTATAAACAATCAGCCCCAGCATTTT.

The V and J genes are TRBV6-5 and TRBJ2-1; TRBD1 matches at 8 bases. V gave up 5 bases and J gave up 6 bases; unmatched junction bases: 6. The germline V gene encodes CDR1 MNHEY and CDR2 SVGAGI. This CDR3 contains 14 residues. CDR3 residues: CASSPGTGANEQFF. The CDR3 DNA reads as TGTGCCAGCAGTCCCGGGACAGGAGCCAATGAGCAGTTCTTC.

CDR3 protein: CSVERGWASDTQYF. The CDR3 DNA is TGCAGCGTTGAGAGGGGGTGGGCGTCAGATACGCAGTATTTT. The V and J genes are TRBV29-1 and TRBJ2-3; D perhaps matches TRBD1 (6 bases). The germline V and J ends were trimmed by 3 bases and 4 bases, with 14 bases remaining between them. CDR1 and CDR2 from the germline V gene are SQVTM and ANQGSEA. The CDR3 consists of 14 residues.

The CDR3 reads CASSQWGVNTEAFF. The CDR3 DNA reads TGTGCCAGCAGCCAGTGGGGGGTGAACACTGAAGCTTTCTTT. The chain is built from TRBV7-2 and TRBJ1-1, with D maybe TRBD1 (5 bases). CDR3 size: 14 residues. Germline CDR1 reads SGHTA; CDR2 reads FQGNSA. V lost 5 bases and J 0 bases, leaving 10 bases between the germline ends. Full variable domain (outside the CDR3, taken from reference TRBV7-2 and TRBJ1-1): GAGVSQSPSNKVTEKGKDVELRCDPISGHTALYWYRQSLGQGLEFLIYFQGNSAPDKSGLPSDRFSAERTGGSVSTLTIQRTQQEDSAVYLCASSQWGVNTEAFFGQGTRLTVV.

This sequence joins TRBV28 and TRBJ2-7; TRBD2 matches 8 bases. The CDR3 contains 12 residues. Germline-derived CDR1 and CDR2 are MDHEN and SYDVKM. Trimming cost V 4 bases and J 7 bases; bases outside gene matches: 3. DNA of the CDR3: TGTGCCAGCAGTTCGGGAGGGGAAGAGCAGTACTTC. It specifies CASSSGGEEQYF.

This clone was detected only a few times. The chain employs TRBV5-1 and TRBJ2-7; 7 bases align to TRBD1. J was trimmed by 2 bases and V by 4 bases; bases with no gene match: 3. CDR1 is SGHRS, CDR2 YFSETQ, per germline. The length of the CDR3 is 13 residues. The CDR3 sequence is CASSPDRAYEQYF. CDR3 nucleotide sequence: TGCGCCAGCAGCCCCGACAGGGCCTACGAGCAGTACTTC.